The present entry profiles one T cell receptor beta chain with its context. Its specificity is not known. The CDR3 covers 15 residues. Trimming shortened V by 0 bases and J by 3 bases, and 12 bases separated the two germline ends. Germline CDR1 reads MGHRA; CDR2 reads YSYEKL. The data belong to a study of T-cell memory formation after mild COVID-19. General study findings and limits: The appearance of some responding clones in pre-infection memory suggested that cross-reactive memory joined. Largely, contracting CD4+ clones fell within CM and EM, and contracting CD8+ clones within EMRA. From day 15 to 85, contracting clones were balanced between CD4 and CD8, whereas later expanders leaned toward CD4+.

The 5'RACE method, run with constant-segment primers, produced TCR alpha and TCR beta cDNA libraries (carrying sample barcodes and UMIs). Each CDR3 protein gets one entry after TCRdb re-called the 5' RACE reads with MiXCR. In the table there are 260,000 or so distinct CDR3 sequences, around 15% of which are singletons. The clonotype originates from a man aged 18 to 30 who had mild COVID-19 (a few samples of this study predate the infection). Cell type and time point are not known. The V and J genes are TRBV4-1 and TRBJ2-7; D is undetermined. Sequencing input: PBMCs or a T cell subset sorted from them (not recorded which). The CDR3 DNA is TGCGCCAGCAGCCAAGAGGTTTGGGGAAACTACGAGCAGTACTTC. Amino acid sequence: CASSQEVWGNYEQYF.